A single sample gave rise to the 27 T cell receptor beta chains below, sequenced in a study of CXCR3-negative and CXCR3-positive naive CD8 T cells. Study outcomes and limitations: Naive cells with CXCR3 showed TRB CDR3s that were more hydrophobic than those in CXCR3-negative naive cells.

The libraries of TRB cDNA were constructed through 5' RACE using UMI labels. Each CDR3 protein gets one entry in TCRdb, which reprocessed the 5' RACE reads and gives no DNA. Its table records around 61,000 distinct CDR3 sequences. These receptors have no identified antigens. What was sequenced was naive CXCR3+ CD8+ T cells from blood. Described subset: CD45RO-CCR7+CD27+CD95- naive CD8+ T cells expressing CXCR3 (TNR3+). These receptors were taken from a human donor in good health. Some clones in this sample may be carry-over from other donors' samples.

This chain uses TRBV29-1 with TRBJ1-2. This CDR3 has 14 amino acids. CDR1 SQVTM and CDR2 ANQGSEA come from the germline V gene. The CDR3 here is CSVERESEYYGYTF.

The CDR3: CASSQTGLNVLTF. The V and J genes are TRBV4-1 and TRBJ2-6. The length of the CDR3 is 13 residues. Germline V gives CDR1 MGHRA, CDR2 YSYEKL.

The chain links TRBV29-1 to TRBJ1-5. The germline CDR1 and CDR2 sequences are SQVTM and ANQGSEA. The CDR3 is 14 amino acids. The CDR3 here is CSVALGEYNQPQHF.

The J gene is TRBJ2-5, the V gene TRBV12-3 or TRBV12-4; TCRdb outputs TRBD1, but without DNA this stays unchecked. The CDR3 contains 13 residues. CDR3: CASCWGLSETQYF.

CDR3 sequence reads: CASSLSENTEAFF. The chain carries TRBV12-3 or TRBV12-4 and TRBJ1-1. The CDR3 sequence is 13 residues long.

The chain has TRBV4-1 and TRBJ2-1; without DNA, the TCRdb call of TRBD1 cannot be checked. Germline V gene data show CDR1 as MGHRA and CDR2 as YSYEKL. The CDR3 sequence is 15 residues long. CDR3 residues: CASSVQGSVDNEQFF.

This chain joins TRBV7-6 and TRBJ2-3. In germline, CDR1 is SGHVS, CDR2 FNYEAQ. CDR3 length: 14 residues. CDR3 sequence reads: CASSRQRGTDTQYF. The complete variable domain, with remaining parts taken from reference TRBV7-6 and TRBJ2-3, reads GAGVSQSPRYKVTKRGQDVALRCDPISGHVSLYWYRQALGQGPEFLTYFNYEAQQDKSGLPNDRFSAERPEGSISTLTIQRTEQRDSAMYRCASSRQRGTDTQYFGPGTRLTVL.

This chain uses TRBV10-3 with TRBJ2-1; checking the TCRdb D call of TRBD1 is not possible without DNA. This CDR3 region has 13 residues. The germline gives CDR1 ENHRY, CDR2 SYGVKD. This chain's CDR3 is CATAPGPYNEQFF.

This chain links TRBV14 with TRBJ2-7; the D call of TRBD1 rests on TCRdb alone, since no DNA is present to check it. Germline CDR1 reads SGHDN; CDR2 reads FVKESK. The CDR3 extends over 15 amino acids. Here the CDR3 reads CASSMGQTGIYEQYF.

The chain carries TRBV6-6 and TRBJ2-7; TCRdb proposes TRBD1, but this gene call is untestable without DNA. The CDR3 is made up of 17 amino acids. Germline values: CDR1 MNHNY, CDR2 SVGAGI (reference sequence). CDR3 in amino acids: CASSAPNDPESSYEQYF.

V is TRBV7-9 and J is TRBJ2-6; TCRdb selects TRBD1, and the lack of DNA leaves this call unchecked. Germline assignment: CDR1 SEHNR and CDR2 FQNEAQ (reference sequence). CDR3 length equals 16 residues. This CDR3 reads CASSRPGVSGANVLTF. The full variable domain, completed using reference TRBV7-9 and TRBJ2-6, is DTGVSQNPRHKITKRGQNVTFRCDPISEHNRLYWYRQTLGQGPEFLTYFQNEAQLEKSRLLSDRFSAERPKGSFSTLEIQRTEQGDSAMYLCASSRPGVSGANVLTFGAGSRLTVL.

V usage is TRBV7-6 and J usage is TRBJ2-5; there is no DNA to check the TCRdb D call of TRBD1. CDR1 is SGHVS, CDR2 FNYEAQ, per germline. This CDR3 region has 15 residues. CDR3 sequence reads: CASSLTGGQGETQYF. The variable domain in full, completed from reference TRBV7-6 and TRBJ2-5, reads GAGVSQSPRYKVTKRGQDVALRCDPISGHVSLYWYRQALGQGPEFLTYFNYEAQQDKSGLPNDRFSAERPEGSISTLTIQRTEQRDSAMYRCASSLTGGQGETQYFGPGTRLLVL.

The chain carries TRBV7-2 and TRBJ2-5; TCRdb's D gene call, TRBD2, goes unchecked for lack of DNA. Germline-derived CDR1 and CDR2 are SGHTA and FQGNSA. The CDR3 covers 16 residues. The CDR3 sequence is CASSPTSGGALETQYF.

The rearrangement joins TRBV18 to TRBJ1-1. Germline V CDR1 and CDR2: KGHSH, LQKENI. The CDR3 loop spans 14 amino acids. The CDR3 sequence is CASSPSRMNTEAFF.

This sequence joins TRBV5-6 and TRBJ2-1; there is no DNA to check the TCRdb D call of TRBD2. CDR1 SGHDT and CDR2 YYEEEE come from the germline V gene. The CDR3 extends over 19 amino acids. CDR3: CASSLGRAGGISSYNEQFF.

J is TRBJ2-2 and V is TRBV7-9; the D call from TCRdb, TRBD2, cannot be confirmed without DNA. Germline CDR1 is SEHNR and CDR2 is FQNEAQ (reference sequence). The CDR3 loop spans 16 amino acids. The CDR3 loop reads CASSLTPALGSGELFF. The full variable domain, in which reference TRBV7-9 and TRBJ2-2 provide the parts outside the CDR3, is DTGVSQNPRHKITKRGQNVTFRCDPISEHNRLYWYRQTLGQGPEFLTYFQNEAQLEKSRLLSDRFSAERPKGSFSTLEIQRTEQGDSAMYLCASSLTPALGSGELFFGEGSRLTVL.

This chain uses TRBV4-1 with TRBJ2-1; TCRdb calls TRBD1, which cannot be checked without DNA. CDR3 length: 18 amino acids. Germline values: CDR1 MGHRA, CDR2 YSYEKL. The CDR3 loop is CASSQGRGRDRALREQFF.

This chain connects TRBV13 to TRBJ2-1; TCRdb calls TRBD2, which cannot be checked without DNA. The CDR3 runs to 15 residues. In germline, CDR1 is PRHDT, CDR2 FYEKMQ (reference sequence). This chain's CDR3 is CASSPGTRGDNEQFF.

The CDR3 loop reads CASSAQDRVGTEAFF. This rearrangement joins TRBV9 to TRBJ1-1; TCRdb gives TRBD1 as the D gene, but with no DNA this cannot be confirmed. Germline CDR1 reads SGDLS; CDR2 reads YYNGEE. The CDR3 length is 15 residues.

The rearrangement joins TRBV4-2 to TRBJ2-3; TCRdb lists TRBD2, though no DNA is available to test this call. The CDR3 has 19 amino acids. Germline V CDR1 and CDR2: LGHNA, YNFKEQ. CDR3 loop: CASSQEGFPGTSGTDTQYF.

The rearrangement links TRBV28 to TRBJ2-5; TCRdb returns TRBD1, unconfirmable since there is no DNA. Germline values: CDR1 MDHEN, CDR2 SYDVKM. CDR3 size: 14 residues. The CDR3 sequence: CASNRAGARETQYF.

J is TRBJ1-6 and V is TRBV7-3; lacking DNA, the TRBD1 call made by TCRdb goes unchecked. The CDR3 runs to 14 residues. Germline CDR1 and CDR2: SGHTA and FQGTGA. CDR3 loop: CASSSTGGGSPLHF.

This sequence joins TRBV20-1 and TRBJ2-4. This CDR3 comprises 15 residues. CDR1 DFQATT and CDR2 SNEGSKA come from the germline V gene (reference sequence). Here the CDR3 reads CSARVGYLAKNIQYF.

J is TRBJ1-1 and V is TRBV15; TCRdb selects TRBD1, and the lack of DNA leaves this call unchecked. From germline, CDR1 is LNHNV and CDR2 YYDKDF (reference sequence). The length of the CDR3 is 16 residues. CDR3 protein: CATSSRDRGRGTEAFF.

V is TRBV28 and J is TRBJ2-3; the TCRdb call, TRBD1, lacks DNA for checking. This CDR3 region has 13 residues. Germline V gives CDR1 MDHEN, CDR2 SYDVKM. CDR3 in amino acids: CASSHIGGDTQYF.

This chain connects TRBV29-1 to TRBJ2-5; TCRdb's assignment of TRBD2 cannot be checked, as there is no DNA. CDR3 length: 17 residues. Germline values: CDR1 SQVTM, CDR2 ANQGSEA. The CDR3 loop reads CSVETTSGTSGQETQYF.

J is TRBJ2-3 and V is TRBV12-5. From germline, CDR1 is LGHNT and CDR2 FRNRAP. CDR3 length: 15 amino acids. The chain's CDR3 is CASGLVSEAGDTQYF.